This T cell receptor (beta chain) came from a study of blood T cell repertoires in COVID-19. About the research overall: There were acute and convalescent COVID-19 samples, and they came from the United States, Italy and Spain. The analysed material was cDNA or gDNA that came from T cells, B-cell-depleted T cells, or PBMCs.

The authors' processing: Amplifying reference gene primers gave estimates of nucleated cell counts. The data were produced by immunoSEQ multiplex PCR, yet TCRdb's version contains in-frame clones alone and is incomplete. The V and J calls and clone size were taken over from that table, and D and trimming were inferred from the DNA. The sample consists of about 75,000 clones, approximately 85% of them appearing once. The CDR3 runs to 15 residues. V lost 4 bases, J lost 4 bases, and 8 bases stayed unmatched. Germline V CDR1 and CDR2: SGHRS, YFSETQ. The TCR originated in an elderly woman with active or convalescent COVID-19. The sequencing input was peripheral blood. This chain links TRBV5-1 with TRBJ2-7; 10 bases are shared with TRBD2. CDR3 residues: CASSPRTSGAYEQYF. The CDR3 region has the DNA TGCGCCAGCAGCCCCCGGACTAGCGGAGCATACGAGCAGTACTTC.